These 29 T cell receptor beta chains originate from one sample sequenced in a study of blood T cell repertoires in COVID-19. TCRdb's table, derived via immunoSEQ multiplex PCR, lists solely in-frame clones and lacks some. The repertoire has 110,000 to 150,000 clones, 80% to 90% of them found once; the top ten carry approximately 1.5%. Sequenced: peripheral blood. All receptors come from a woman aged 50 to 60 with acute or convalescent COVID-19.

The rearrangement uses TRBV4-2 and TRBJ1-2, with D hard to call. The CDR3 covers 17 residues. Germline-derived CDR1 and CDR2 are LGHNA and YNFKEQ. Trimming shortened V by 2 bases and J by 4 bases, and 20 bases separated the two germline ends. The CDR3 loop reads CASSQSAGQPHIYGYTF. Here the CDR3 DNA reads TGTGCCAGCAGCCAATCGGCTGGGCAGCCCCATATCTATGGCTACACCTTC.

V gene TRBV5-1 combines with J gene TRBJ2-7, with 10 bases aligning to TRBD2. Trimming took 4 bases from V and 3 from J; bases not matched to a gene: 1. Germline CDR1 and CDR2: SGHRS and YFSETQ. The CDR3 has 13 amino acids. The CDR3 DNA is TGCGCCAGCAGCCCTAGCGGGGGCTACGAGCAGTACTTC. It encodes CASSPSGGYEQYF.

V gene TRBV19 combines with J gene TRBJ1-3, with 9 bases lining up with TRBD1. The junction had 5 bases not matched to a gene; V was cut back by 3 bases and J by 2 bases. Germline-derived CDR1 and CDR2 are LNHDA and SQIVND (reference sequence). CDR3 length: 16 amino acids. CDR3 coding DNA: TGTGCCAGTAGTATTATACAGGGGGCTGCTGGAAACACCATATATTTT. Residues: CASSIIQGAAGNTIYF.

The V call is TRBV14, the J call TRBJ1-3; the D is unclear. Trimming removed 4 bases from V and 0 bases from J, with 13 bases in between. The CDR3 is 16 residues long. From germline, CDR1 is SGHDN and CDR2 FVKESK. In nucleotides, the CDR3 is TGTGCCAGCAGCCCGCGGACTCAACTCTCTGGAAACACCATATATTTT. Its protein is CASSPRTQLSGNTIYF.

The genes are TRBV3-1 (or the pseudogene TRBV3-2) and TRBJ2-5; 8 nucleotides match TRBD2. V shed 1 base and J 5 bases; nucleotides not matched to a gene: 6. CDR3 length: 15 amino acids. The germline V gene has CDR1 LGHDT and CDR2 YNNKEL (reference sequence). The CDR3 DNA reads TGTGCCAGCAGCCAAGTGACGGGGGGGCGTGAGACCCAGTACTTC. Amino acids: CASSQVTGGRETQYF.

J is TRBJ1-4 and V is TRBV4-2, with TRBD1 matching over 7 bases. After removal of 1 base from V and 0 bases from J, the junction contained 2 bases not matched to a gene. The CDR3 loop spans 16 amino acids. Germline V lookup: CDR1 LGHNA, CDR2 YNFKEQ. CDR3 nucleotide sequence: TGTGCCAGCAGCCAAGTAGGGACAGCAACTAATGAAAAACTGTTTTTT. The encoded protein is CASSQVGTATNEKLFF.

The genes are TRBV7-2 and TRBJ1-2; TRBD1 matches at 8 bases. The junction had 6 bases not matched to a gene; V was cut back by 2 bases and J by 4 bases. The CDR3 runs 15 residues. The V gene's germline CDR1 is SGHTA and CDR2 FQGNSA. The CDR3 sequence: CASSLLNRGTYGYTF. The CDR3 coding sequence is TGTGCCAGCAGCTTACTAAACAGGGGGACCTATGGCTACACCTTC.

V usage is TRBV15 and J usage is TRBJ2-2, with D possibly matching TRBD2 (6 bases). CDR1 is LNHNV and CDR2 is YYDKDF in the germline V gene (reference sequence). The length of the CDR3 is 17 residues. V lost 4 bases and J lost 1, with 16 bases in between. The CDR3 DNA is TGTGCCACCAGCACATACGATAAGCGGGTGAACACCGGGGAGCTGTTTTTT. Translation: CATSTYDKRVNTGELFF.

This clone has only a few counts. The chain uses TRBV9 and TRBJ1-2, with 7 bases that match TRBD1. Germline V gives CDR1 SGDLS, CDR2 YYNGEE. Germline trimming cut 2 bases from V and 6 bases from J; bases unmatched to any gene: 7. The CDR3 consists of 14 residues. CDR3 loop: CASSVDRAADGYTF. DNA of the CDR3: TGTGCCAGCAGCGTTGACAGGGCTGCCGATGGCTACACCTTC.

The V and J genes are TRBV7-2 and TRBJ1-5; 7 positions agree with TRBD1. The CDR3 loop spans 14 amino acids. The germline gives CDR1 SGHTA, CDR2 FQGNSA. J was trimmed by 3 bases and V by 2 bases; bases with no gene match: 1. The chain's CDR3 is CASSLRGLNQPQHF. The CDR3 coding sequence is TGTGCCAGCAGCTTAAGGGGGCTCAATCAGCCCCAGCATTTT.

The chain recombines TRBV2 with TRBJ2-2; no clear D. The V gene lost 10 bases and the J gene lost 6 bases, with 9 bases spanning the gap. The CDR3 is made up of 11 amino acids. The germline CDR1 and CDR2 sequences are SNHLY and FYNNEI. CDR3 nucleotides: TGTGCCACCCAGGCCGCCGGGGAGCTGTTTTTT. It yields the protein CATQAAGELFF.

CDR3 in amino acids: CASSIDLGELFF. The DNA for the CDR3 is TGTGCCAGTAGTATAGATCTAGGGGAGCTGTTTTTT. The chain is built from TRBV19 and TRBJ2-2; D remains unclear. This CDR3 is built from 12 residues. The V gene's germline CDR1 is LNHDA and CDR2 SQIVND (reference sequence). The ends were cut back, 0 bases at V and 8 bases at J, with 4 bases in the middle.

V gene TRBV7-8 combines with J gene TRBJ1-5; D is possibly TRBD1 (5 bases). This CDR3 is built from 13 residues. From germline, CDR1 is SGHVS and CDR2 FQNEAQ. The V end lost 3 bases, the J end lost 6 bases, and 9 bases lay between the germline ends. The CDR3 region is CASSFQQAQPQHF. The CDR3 DNA follows: TGTGCCAGCAGCTTTCAACAGGCTCAGCCCCAGCATTTT.

This chain joins TRBV7-2 and TRBJ1-4; D is ambiguous. Germline CDR1 reads SGHTA; CDR2 reads FQGNSA. Trimming stripped 5 bases from V and 5 bases from J, with 15 bases between. This CDR3 spans 15 amino acids. CDR3 sequence: CASSPNGVYNEKLFF. The CDR3 region has the DNA TGTGCCAGCAGCCCCAACGGTGTATACAATGAAAAACTGTTTTTT.

The chain carries TRBV28 and TRBJ1-2, with a weak D call TRBD1 (5 bases). Germline CDR1 reads MDHEN; CDR2 reads SYDVKM. The CDR3 runs 14 residues. V lost 5 bases and J 4 bases, leaving 14 bases between the germline ends. The CDR3 sequence is CASSIGQPAYGYTF. CDR3 bases: TGTGCCAGCAGTATCGGACAACCGGCCTATGGCTACACCTTC.

This clone was seen once. The rearrangement uses TRBV10-1 and TRBJ2-2, with unresolved D. Germline CDR1 is WNHNN and CDR2 is SYGVQD (reference sequence). The CDR3 covers 13 residues. V shed 3 bases and J shed 6 bases, with 8 bases lying between them. CDR3: CASSDLSPGELFF. CDR3 DNA: TGCGCCAGCAGTGATTTGAGTCCCGGGGAGCTGTTTTTT.

This sequence joins TRBV5-8 and TRBJ1-5, with D uncertain. Trimming left V 4 bases short and J 6 bases short, with 5 bases between. CDR1 is SGHTS and CDR2 is YDEGEE in the germline V gene. This CDR3 comprises 11 residues. In DNA, the CDR3 is TGTGCCAGCAGCCTCGTTCAGCCCCAGCATTTT. Translated: CASSLVQPQHF.

This clone was recorded once. The rearrangement joins TRBV6-5 to TRBJ2-7; 10 nucleotides agree with TRBD2. J lost 4 bases, V lost 5 bases, and 8 bases had no gene match. Germline CDR1 and CDR2: MNHEY and SVGAGI. CDR3 length: 15 amino acids. This CDR3 is CASSPSWTSGYEQYF. CDR3 nucleotide sequence: TGTGCCAGCAGTCCCTCCTGGACTAGCGGTTACGAGCAGTACTTC.

The chain is built from TRBV4-1 and TRBJ1-6; maybe TRBD1 (5 bases). The germline gives CDR1 MGHRA, CDR2 YSYEKL. The CDR3 sequence is 14 residues long. V dropped 0 bases and J dropped 14 bases, with 14 bases sitting between them. The CDR3 DNA reads TGCGCCAGCAGCCAAGAAGGGGCCCCGTCGGCCCTCCACTTT. It codes for CASSQEGAPSALHF.

This rearrangement joins TRBV28 to TRBJ2-3; 9 nucleotides agree with TRBD2. Germline V lookup: CDR1 MDHEN, CDR2 SYDVKM. Germline trimming cut 1 base from V and 2 bases from J; bases unmatched to any gene: 4. This CDR3 comprises 16 residues. CDR3 bases: TGTGCCAGCAGTTTATCCGCTAGCGGGGACACAGATACGCAGTATTTT. Its protein is CASSLSASGDTDTQYF.

CDR3 region: CASSLVRQAANTEAFF. As DNA, the CDR3 is TGCGCCAGCAGCTTGGTCCGACAGGCCGCGAACACTGAAGCTTTCTTT. This chain joins TRBV5-1 and TRBJ1-1, with a tentative D call TRBD1 (6 bases). In germline, CDR1 is SGHRS, CDR2 YFSETQ. The V gene lost 0 bases and the J gene lost 1 base, with 13 bases spanning the gap. The CDR3 loop spans 16 amino acids. The whole variable domain, remainder taken from reference TRBV5-1 and TRBJ1-1, is KAGVTQTPRYLIKTRGQQVTLSCSPISGHRSVSWYQQTPGQGLQFLFEYFSETQRNKGNFPGRFSGRQFSNSRSEMNVSTLELGDSALYLCASSLVRQAANTEAFFGQGTRLTVV.

In the case of this clone: One end of the junction fails to match germline, which may point to a read error. The CDR3 sequence is CASSLVGGTSVTRVVF. DNA for the CDR3: TGTGCCAGCAGCTTAGTGGGGGGGACTAGCGTAACCCGGGTAGTCTTC. The V and J genes are TRBV11-2 and TRBJ2-1; 10 nucleotides match TRBD2. Germline CDR1 reads SGHAT; CDR2 reads FQNNGV. The CDR3 is made up of 16 amino acids.

V gene TRBV28 combines with J gene TRBJ2-7; 9 bases fit TRBD1. CDR3 length: 15 residues. Germline-derived CDR1 and CDR2 are MDHEN and SYDVKM. V gave up 7 bases and J gave up 0 bases; unmatched junction bases: 7. The DNA for the CDR3 is TGTGCCAGCACCAAGGAGGACAGGGGCTCCTACGAGCAGTACTTC. It is translated as CASTKEDRGSYEQYF.

The rearrangement links TRBV2 to TRBJ1-3, with 7 positions matching TRBD1. CDR1 and CDR2 (germline): SNHLY, FYNNEI. The CDR3 covers 14 residues. Trimming took 3 bases from V and 2 from J; bases not matched to a gene: 1. The CDR3 is CASSDDRAGNTIYF. The CDR3 nucleotides are TGTGCCAGCAGTGACGACAGGGCTGGAAACACCATATATTTT.

The CDR3 protein is CSVDEGWTEAFF. The CDR3 nucleotides are TGCAGCGTTGACGAGGGATGGACTGAAGCTTTCTTT. This sequence joins TRBV29-1 and TRBJ1-1; no clear D gene. The V gene's germline CDR1 is SQVTM and CDR2 ANQGSEA. The CDR3 has 12 residues. V gave up 3 bases and J gave up 5 bases, with 10 bases separating them. Combining the CDR3 with reference TRBV29-1 and TRBJ1-1 gives the whole variable domain SAVISQKPSRDICQRGTSLTIQCQVDSQVTMMFWYRQQPGQSLTLIATANQGSEATYESGFVIDKFPISRPNLTFSTLTVSNMSPEDSSIYLCSVDEGWTEAFFGQGTRLTVV.

The rearrangement links TRBV27 to TRBJ1-5; D uncertain. Trimming stripped 6 bases from V and 0 bases from J, with 12 bases between. CDR1 and CDR2 from the germline V gene are MNHEY and SMNVEV (reference sequence). This CDR3 comprises 15 residues. The CDR3 DNA sequence: TGTGCCAGCAGGGGCCTTGAGAATAGCAATCAGCCCCAGCATTTT. This gives the protein CASRGLENSNQPQHF.

The chain uses TRBV6-5 and TRBJ1-2; the D is unclear. The V end was cut by 5 bases, the J end by 1 base, with 11 bases between. This CDR3 region has 14 residues. Germline values: CDR1 MNHEY, CDR2 SVGAGI. CDR3 region: CASSPVPDNYGYTF. CDR3 in DNA: TGTGCCAGCAGTCCAGTACCTGATAACTATGGCTACACCTTC.

For this clone: Other DNA variants within this sample encode the same CDR3. The rearrangement links TRBV6-6 to TRBJ2-7; 10 bases are shared with TRBD1. Germline CDR1 is MNHNY and CDR2 is SVGAGI (reference sequence). This CDR3 comprises 13 residues. Trimming took 5 bases from V and 3 from J; bases not matched to a gene: 1. The CDR3 nucleotides read TGTGCCAGCAGTCGGGACAGGGGCTACGAGCAGTACTTC. Translated, it gives CASSRDRGYEQYF.

The chain carries TRBV19 and TRBJ1-1; D remains unclear. The CDR3 is made up of 15 amino acids. Trimming pared 3 bases from V and 4 bases from J, leaving 15 bases between. The germline CDR1 and CDR2 sequences are LNHDA and SQIVND (reference sequence). The CDR3 here is CASSMGRVGITEAFF. The CDR3 DNA is TGTGCCAGTAGTATGGGAAGGGTCGGGATCACTGAAGCTTTCTTT.